Below are 29 T cell receptor beta chains sequenced from a single sample in a study of T cell responses to AZD1222 COVID-19 vaccine. Clones were sequenced by immunoSEQ multiplex PCR, and TCRdb holds only the in-frame ones, with some missing. The sample has approximately 100,000 clones, 93% seen once. Sample: peripheral blood, taken on day 0 of AZD1222 vaccination. These receptors were taken from an adult in good health.

The chain recombines TRBV29-1 with TRBJ2-7, with a weak D call TRBD1 (6 bases). V was trimmed by 7 bases and J by 3 bases, leaving 13 bases between them. Germline CDR1 reads SQVTM; CDR2 reads ANQGSEA. This CDR3 spans 12 amino acids. DNA for the CDR3: TGCAGCGCTTGGACAGAGCACTACGAGCAGTACTTC. Its protein product is CSAWTEHYEQYF.

The chain combines TRBV18 with TRBJ2-2; D possibly corresponds to TRBD2 (5 bases). V was shortened by 0 bases and J by 1 base, with 6 bases between the two germline ends. The CDR3 runs 15 residues. Per the germline V gene, CDR1 is KGHSH and CDR2 is LQKENI. CDR3 nucleotides: TGTGCCAGCTCACCACCCAGCGGGAACACCGGGGAGCTGTTTTTT. Amino acids: CASSPPSGNTGELFF.

The rearrangement uses TRBV27 and TRBJ1-6; possible D gene TRBD1, 5 bases. Trimming took off 2 bases at V and 13 bases at J, with 9 bases between the two ends. There are 12 residues in the CDR3. Germline V gives CDR1 MNHEY, CDR2 SMNVEV (reference sequence). As DNA, the CDR3 is TGTGCCAGCAGTTTACTCCCAGGGCCCCTCCACTTT. It specifies CASSLLPGPLHF.

This chain links TRBV5-1 with TRBJ2-1; no clear D gene. CDR1 SGHRS and CDR2 YFSETQ come from the germline V gene. Trimming removed 3 bases from V and 0 bases from J, with 7 bases in between. This CDR3 spans 14 amino acids. Here the CDR3 DNA reads TGCGCCAGCAGCTCCAGACACTCCTACAATGAGCAGTTCTTC. Its protein product is CASSSRHSYNEQFF.

This chain uses TRBV28 with TRBJ1-2; TRBD1 aligns across 7 bases. The CDR3 length is 15 residues. Germline trimming cut 3 bases from V and 8 bases from J; bases unmatched to any gene: 12. Per the germline V gene, CDR1 is MDHEN and CDR2 is SYDVKM. This CDR3 is CASSFWSGGRGGYTF. As DNA, the CDR3 is TGTGCCAGCAGTTTCTGGTCAGGGGGTCGCGGAGGCTACACCTTC.

The chain links TRBV7-3 to TRBJ1-1; TRBD1 matches 8 bases. The V segment lost 5 bases and the J segment 7 bases; nucleotides outside the gene matches: 6. CDR1 SGHTA and CDR2 FQGTGA come from the germline V gene. The CDR3 runs to 13 residues. This CDR3 is CASSGTGISEAFF. The CDR3 DNA reads as TGTGCCAGCAGCGGGACAGGAATTAGTGAAGCTTTCTTT.

This chain's CDR3 is CASSPGPYSNQPQHF. CDR3 in DNA: TGCGCCAGCAGCCCAGGCCCGTATAGCAATCAGCCCCAGCATTTT. The V call is TRBV5-1, the J call TRBJ1-5; D gene ambiguous. CDR1 and CDR2 (germline): SGHRS, YFSETQ. V was clipped by 4 bases and J by 0 bases, with 11 bases between them. CDR3 length: 15 amino acids.

The chain recombines TRBV30 with TRBJ1-1, with D possibly being TRBD1 (6 bases). The ends were cut back, 2 bases at V and 11 bases at J, with 15 bases in the middle. This CDR3 spans 12 amino acids. CDR1 and CDR2 from the germline V gene are GTSNPN and SVGIG (reference sequence). CDR3 protein: CAWSSGGHRAFF. The CDR3 region has the DNA TGTGCCTGGAGTTCCGGGGGACACCGGGCTTTCTTT.

This sequence joins TRBV11-2 and TRBJ1-6, with a weak D call TRBD1 (5 bases). V gave up 0 bases and J gave up 3 bases, with 9 bases separating them. This CDR3 region has 16 residues. Germline CDR1 reads SGHAT; CDR2 reads FQNNGV. The CDR3 reads CASSLEGQGYNSPLHF. DNA of the CDR3: TGTGCCAGCAGCTTAGAGGGGCAGGGCTATAATTCACCCCTCCACTTT.

Turning to this clone: A read error may account for a junction end that differs from germline. The chain recombines TRBV20-1 with TRBJ2-7; 8 nucleotides agree with TRBD1. The germline V gene encodes CDR1 DFQATT and CDR2 SNEGSKA (reference sequence). This CDR3 has 9 residues. CDR3 nucleotide sequence: TGCAGTGCGGACCGGGACAGGAACTTC. It specifies CSADRDRNF.

The chain carries TRBV7-9 and TRBJ2-5, with D unclear. The CDR3 spans 11 residues. V was clipped by 7 bases and J by 5 bases, with 8 bases between them. Germline V gene lookup returns CDR1 SEHNR and CDR2 FQNEAQ (reference sequence). The CDR3 DNA follows: TGTGCCAGCACCCGAAGTGAGACCCAGTACTTC. Its protein is CASTRSETQYF.

This sequence joins TRBV19 and TRBJ1-2; D uncertain. The germline CDR1 and CDR2 sequences are LNHDA and SQIVND (reference sequence). This CDR3 contains 14 residues. The V end was cut by 6 bases, the J end by 3 bases, with 14 bases between. The CDR3 region is CASSIPSSYYGYTF. DNA for the CDR3: TGTGCCAGTAGCATCCCGAGCAGTTACTATGGCTACACCTTC. Based on the CDR3 plus reference TRBV19 and TRBJ1-2, the full variable domain is DGGITQSPKYLFRKEGQNVTLSCEQNLNHDAMYWYRQDPGQGLRLIYYSQIVNDFQKGDIAEGYSVSREKKESFPLTVTSAQKNPTAFYLCASSIPSSYYGYTFGSGTRLTVV.

This clone was recorded only once. The gene calls are TRBV2 and TRBJ2-5, with D tentatively TRBD1 or TRBD2 (5 bases each). V was trimmed by 3 bases and J by 5 bases, leaving 13 bases between them. Germline V gene lookup returns CDR1 SNHLY and CDR2 FYNNEI. The CDR3 is 14 residues long. CDR3: CASSEDWGSETQYF. The CDR3 DNA is TGTGCCAGCAGTGAGGATTGGGGGTCGGAGACCCAGTACTTC.

The chain recombines TRBV6-5 with TRBJ2-7, with D tentatively TRBD1 (6 bases). This CDR3 has 12 residues. Trimming cost V 7 bases and J 7 bases, with 14 bases left between them. Germline V gene data show CDR1 as MNHEY and CDR2 as SVGAGI. CDR3 protein: CASNHRVGEQYF. CDR3 nucleotide sequence: TGTGCCAGCAATCACAGGGTGGGAGAGCAGTACTTC.

The chain carries TRBV20-1 and TRBJ2-1; 10 bases agree with TRBD1. Germline CDR1 is DFQATT and CDR2 is SNEGSKA (reference sequence). With 3 bases clipped from V and 5 bases from J, the junction kept 7 bases outside the gene matches. CDR3 size: 15 residues. CDR3 protein: CSASDGQGGDNEQFF. The CDR3, as DNA: TGCAGTGCTAGTGATGGACAGGGGGGCGACAATGAGCAGTTCTTC.

The chain employs TRBV4-3 and TRBJ2-7, with D perhaps TRBD2 (6 bases). Germline values: CDR1 LGHNA, CDR2 YSLEER. Trimming removed 0 bases at V and 0 bases at J, with 18 bases between. The CDR3 extends over 18 amino acids. The CDR3 spells CASSQERVGGGYSYEQYF. The CDR3 bases are TGCGCCAGCAGCCAAGAAAGGGTGGGAGGAGGGTACTCCTACGAGCAGTACTTC.

The chain recombines TRBV19 with TRBJ2-7, with 8 bases that match TRBD2. CDR3 length equals 17 residues. The V and J ends lost 4 bases and 6 bases, in that order; junction bases with no gene match: 17. Germline assignment: CDR1 LNHDA and CDR2 SQIVND (reference sequence). The CDR3 DNA follows: TGTGCCAGTAGTAACCCCCGTCGTGGGACTAGGGCTCTCGAGCAGTACTTC. It codes for CASSNPRRGTRALEQYF.

This clone was observed a single time. The J gene is TRBJ2-7, the V gene TRBV15; 8 bases are a match to TRBD2. Germline CDR1 is LNHNV and CDR2 is YYDKDF (reference sequence). V dropped 1 base and J dropped 1; count of bases not matched to a gene: 6. There are 16 residues in the CDR3. CDR3 bases: TGTGCCACCAGCAGAGTGACGGGAGGGCCTTCCTACGAGCAGTACTTC. Protein: CATSRVTGGPSYEQYF.

The chain links TRBV21-1 to TRBJ1-4; TRBD1, as called in the table, went unchecked against the DNA. TRBV21-1 is designated a pseudogene. The CDR3 sequence is 15 residues long. The CDR3 coding sequence is TGTGCCAGCAGCAGCCGGACAGGGCCCAATGAAAAACTGTTTTTT. It encodes CASSSRTGPNEKLFF.

This clone was detected only a few times. The rearrangement uses TRBV11-3 and TRBJ2-7; D gene ambiguous. The CDR3 loop spans 13 amino acids. Trimming stripped 1 base from V and 5 bases from J, with 9 bases between. In germline, CDR1 is SGHNT, CDR2 YENEEA. The CDR3 reads CASSLGLVNEQYF. CDR3 nucleotide sequence: TGTGCCAGCAGCTTAGGGCTAGTCAACGAGCAGTACTTC.

This clone was picked up one time. The CDR3 DNA reads as TGTGCCATCAGTGAGGAAGGAGGATTAGAAAAACTGTTTTTT. Translated: CAISEEGGLEKLFF. V gene TRBV10-3 combines with J gene TRBJ1-4; the D is unclear. This CDR3 contains 14 residues. V lost 2 bases to trimming and J lost 8 bases, with 12 bases between them. Germline CDR1 reads ENHRY; CDR2 reads SYGVKD.

V and J are TRBV24-1 and TRBJ2-5; perhaps TRBD1 as D (5 bases). V lost 1 base and J lost 0, with 11 bases in between. CDR1 is KGHDR and CDR2 is SFDVKD in the germline V gene. The CDR3 is 16 amino acids. CDR3 nucleotides: TGTGCCACCAGTGATTTTGACAGAATAAACCAAGAGACCCAGTACTTC. Its translation is CATSDFDRINQETQYF.

This chain connects TRBV18 to TRBJ2-5; D is ambiguous. CDR3 size: 12 residues. CDR1 and CDR2 (germline): KGHSH, LQKENI. V lost 0 bases and J lost 5, with 4 bases in between. The CDR3: CASSPPGETQYF. CDR3 coding DNA: TGTGCCAGCTCACCACCAGGGGAGACCCAGTACTTC.

V usage is TRBV15 and J usage is TRBJ1-6; 9 bases map to TRBD1. CDR3 length: 17 amino acids. V shed 3 bases, J shed 9 bases, and the junction held 12 bases outside the gene matches. Per the germline V gene, CDR1 is LNHNV and CDR2 is YYDKDF (reference sequence). The CDR3, as DNA: TGTGCCACCAGCAGCGGGTTCCGGGACAGGGCGATTTCACCCCTCCACTTT. Translating gives CATSSGFRDRAISPLHF.

The V and J genes are TRBV18 and TRBJ1-1; D unresolved. The CDR3 consists of 13 residues. The V end was cut by 4 bases, the J end by 5 bases, with 11 bases between. Germline CDR1 and CDR2: KGHSH and LQKENI. For the CDR3, the DNA is TGTGCCAGCTCACAGGGCGAGAATACTGAAGCTTTCTTT. Its protein product is CASSQGENTEAFF.

This chain links TRBV11-2 with TRBJ2-7, with D maybe TRBD1 (5 bases). Germline V CDR1 and CDR2: SGHAT, FQNNGV. The CDR3 runs 16 residues. V was clipped by 7 bases and J by 2 bases, with 21 bases between them. The CDR3 DNA reads as TGTGCCAGCACCCCCTTTGGCCGTGACAGAGCCTACGAGCAGTACTTC. It specifies CASTPFGRDRAYEQYF.

The rearrangement links TRBV28 to TRBJ2-7; 10 nucleotides align to TRBD2. This CDR3 has 15 amino acids. Germline CDR1 reads MDHEN; CDR2 reads SYDVKM. V lost 6 bases and J lost 6; bases outside the gene matches: 11. CDR3 sequence (DNA): TGTGCCAGCAGCCGCTCCGGACTAGCGGCTTCCGAGCAGTACTTC. It codes for CASSRSGLAASEQYF.

In DNA, the CDR3 is TGTGCCAGCAGCTCAACCATCGTCGGGGACTACGAGCAGTACTTC. Residues: CASSSTIVGDYEQYF. The chain combines TRBV7-9 with TRBJ2-7; perhaps TRBD2 as D (5 bases). This CDR3 is 15 amino acids long. Germline CDR1 is SEHNR and CDR2 is FQNEAQ (reference sequence). The V and J ends lost 4 bases and 3 bases respectively, with 16 bases between them.

The chain combines TRBV3-1 (or the pseudogene TRBV3-2) with TRBJ2-3; D is perhaps TRBD1 (6 bases). The CDR3 has 16 residues. The V gene lost 3 bases and the J gene lost 2 bases, with 15 bases spanning the gap. Germline V lookup: CDR1 LGHDT, CDR2 YNNKEL (reference sequence). This CDR3 is CASSHTAQGDTDTQYF. As DNA, the CDR3 is TGTGCCAGCAGCCATACCGCACAGGGCGACACAGATACGCAGTATTTT.